Listed below are T cell receptor beta chains from one sample, sequenced in a study of cytotoxic CD8 clonotypes in ibrutinib-treated CLL. Method: immunoSEQ multiplex PCR; TCRdb's copy keeps in-frame clones and lacks some. The sample has approximately 210,000 clones, about 72% seen once; the top ten hold over 10%. Sequencing used PBMCs, obtained after 24 months of ibrutinib treatment. These receptors came from a human donor with chronic lymphocytic leukemia. Both conserved end residues are part of each CDR3. Each record gives: D gene, J gene, V gene, clone size, CDR3 protein, CDR3 DNA. A D gene is named only where the DNA matches it firmly. The size of a clone is reported for some rows only, either as once, few or many, or as a class for expanded clones.

. TRBJ2-2 TRBV6-5 . CASSPGSPGELFF TGTGCCAGCAGCCCGGGGTCCCCCGGGGAGCTGTTTTTT
. TRBJ2-1 TRBV7-3 . CASSFRAGDEQFF TGTGCCAGCAGCTTCAGAGCCGGGGATGAGCAGTTCTTC
. TRBJ2-3 TRBV4-3 . CASSQDSDTQYF TGCGCCAGCAGCCAAGACTCGGATACGCAGTATTTT
. TRBJ1-1 TRBV11-2 few CASSFSENTEAFF TGTGCCAGCAGCTTCTCCGAGAACACTGAAGCTTTCTTT
TRBD1 TRBJ1-5 TRBV18 . CASSAGQEGREPQHF TGTGCCAGCTCAGCGGGACAGGAGGGAAGGGAGCCCCAGCATTTT
. TRBJ1-3 TRBV10-1 few CASSRRASGNTIYF TGCGCCAGCAGCCGCCGGGCCTCTGGAAACACCATATATTTT
TRBD2 TRBJ2-1 TRBV5-6 . CASSFELAGRYRSYNEQFF TGTGCCAGCAGCTTCGAACTAGCGGGACGGTATCGCTCCTACAATGAGCAGTTCTTC
TRBD2 TRBJ2-3 TRBV15 . CATSRTWTSGRTDTQYF TGTGCCACCAGCAGAACCTGGACTAGCGGACGCACAGATACGCAGTATTTT
. TRBJ1-5 TRBV19 . CASSPQGNSNQPQHF TGTGCCAGTAGTCCGCAGGGGAATAGCAATCAGCCCCAGCATTTT
. TRBJ1-4 TRBV18 . CASSPSNEKLFF TGTGCCAGCTCACCGAGTAATGAAAAACTGTTTTTT
. TRBJ2-3 TRBV4-3 . CASSQGRGTSGYTQYF TGCGCCAGCAGCCAAGGGCGAGGGACGTCTGGCTATACGCAGTATTTT
. TRBJ1-5 TRBV2 few CASTRDSNQPQHF TGTGCCAGCACAAGGGATAGCAATCAGCCCCAGCATTTT
TRBD1 TRBJ1-4 TRBV5-4 . CASTKGTGQEKLFF TGTGCCAGCACCAAAGGGACAGGCCAGGAAAAACTGTTTTTT
TRBD2 TRBJ2-1 TRBV18 . CASSVWTSPTYNEQFF TGTGCCAGCTCAGTCTGGACTAGCCCAACCTACAATGAGCAGTTCTTC
. TRBJ2-7 TRBV7-9 . CASSPPEGHEQYF TGTGCCAGCAGCCCACCGGAAGGCCACGAGCAGTACTTC
. TRBJ1-1 TRBV25-1 . CASSERQEAFF TGTGCCAGCAGTGAGCGACAGGAAGCTTTCTTT
. TRBJ1-4 TRBV5-1 . CASSPPGGREKLFF TGCGCCAGCAGCCCGCCGGGGGGTCGTGAAAAACTGTTTTTT
. TRBJ1-1 TRBV4-1 few CASSQVKVTEAFF TGCGCCAGCAGCCAAGTAAAGGTTACTGAAGCTTTCTTT
. TRBJ2-2 TRBV5-1 . CASSSGSTGELFF TGCGCCAGCAGTTCAGGGAGCACCGGGGAGCTGTTTTTT
. TRBJ2-7 TRBV4-3 . CASSQDPAGVGEQYF TGCGCCAGCAGCCAAGACCCGGCAGGGGTCGGCGAGCAGTACTTC
. TRBJ2-7 TRBV27 . CASSFTGGPYEQYF TGTGCCAGCAGTTTTACCGGGGGTCCCTACGAGCAGTACTTC
TRBD2 TRBJ2-3 TRBV7-9 . CASSLGLAGGPGEDTQYF TGTGCCAGCAGCTTAGGACTAGCGGGAGGGCCTGGCGAAGATACGCAGTATTTT
TRBD1 TRBJ2-3 TRBV9 . CASSATGVVITDTQYF TGTGCCAGCAGCGCGACAGGGGTGGTCATAACAGATACGCAGTATTTT
. TRBJ1-2 TRBV5-6 . CASSQQAGLGPYGYTF TGTGCCAGCAGCCAACAAGCAGGGTTGGGTCCTTATGGCTACACCTTC
. TRBJ2-5 TRBV19 . CASSIEAPTEETQYFGPGTQYF .
TRBD2 TRBJ2-5 TRBV7-7 . CASSAGLAEETQYF TGTGCTAGCAGCGCCGGACTAGCGGAAGAGACCCAGTACTTC
. TRBJ1-5 TRBV28 few CASSLGTMNQPQHF TGTGCCAGCAGTTTAGGGACAATGAATCAGCCCCAGCATTTT